This is a list of T cell receptor beta chains from one sample in a study of cytomegalovirus exposure and HLA in healthy donors. Produced via immunoSEQ multiplex PCR; TCRdb's table is partial and in-frame only. The sample has about 200,000 clones, 65% to 85% seen once. The sequencing sample was made of PBMCs. The receptors stem from a man aged 45 to 65 in good health and CMV-seronegative. The CDR3 runs from the conserved cysteine through the conserved F or W. A D gene is named only where the DNA matches it firmly. A clone size is listed for some rows: how often the clone was seen (once, few, many), or a class if it is expanded.

D gene	J gene	V gene	clone size	CDR3 protein	CDR3 DNA
TRBD1	TRBJ2-1	TRBV5-4	-	CASSKGQGSNNEQFF	TGTGCCAGCAGCAAGGGACAGGGGTCTAACAATGAGCAGTTCTTC
-	TRBJ1-5	TRBV6-6	-	CASSPDWSVNQPQHF	TGTGCCAGCAGTCCTGATTGGAGTGTGAATCAGCCCCAGCATTTT
TRBD2	TRBJ2-3	TRBV28	-	CASTLIGSGRGGQYF	TGTGCCAGCACCTTGATTGGAAGCGGGAGGGGGGGGCAGTATTTT
-	TRBJ1-1	TRBV29-1	-	CSTLARGDTEAFF	TGCAGCACCTTAGCGCGGGGGGACACTGAAGCTTTCTTT
TRBD2	TRBJ2-7	TRBV4-1	-	CASSQPGEGVYEQYF	TGCGCCAGCAGCCAACCCGGGGAGGGAGTCTACGAGCAGTACTTC
TRBD2	TRBJ2-5	TRBV2	-	CASTRAGGLMDTQYF	TGTGCCAGCACTCGAGCGGGAGGGCTTATGGATACCCAGTACTTC
TRBD2	TRBJ2-1	TRBV28	-	CASRASLAGGYNEQFF	TGTGCCAGCAGAGCGTCACTAGCGGGTGGGTACAATGAGCAGTTCTTC
TRBD2	TRBJ2-1	TRBV28	-	CASSLRGSVDNEQFF	TGTGCCAGCAGCTTGCGCGGGAGTGTCGACAATGAGCAGTTCTTC
TRBD1	TRBJ1-1	TRBV19	once	CASSTGTGATLGTEAFF	TGTGCCAGTAGTACTGGGACAGGGGCCACCTTGGGGACTGAAGCTTTCTTT
-	TRBJ2-1	TRBV7-3	-	CASSIQQGGNEQFF	TGTGCCAGCAGCATACAGCAGGGAGGCAATGAGCAGTTCTTC
-	TRBJ2-7	TRBV10-3	few	CAISDPGGGPYEQYF	TGTGCCATCAGTGATCCTGGGGGCGGCCCCTACGAGCAGTACTTC
TRBD2	TRBJ2-7	TRBV25-1	few	CASSDARGGAREQYF	TGTGCCAGCAGTGATGCCCGGGGGGGGGCGCGGGAGCAGTACTTC
TRBD1	TRBJ1-3	TRBV2	few	CASSRQGYGNTIYF	TGTGCCAGCAGTAGACAGGGTTACGGAAACACCATATATTTT
TRBD1	TRBJ1-4	TRBV6-5	-	CASGRGYQGEKLFF	TGTGCCAGCGGCAGGGGGTATCAAGGTGAAAAACTGTTTTTT
-	TRBJ2-1	TRBV5-1	-	CASRELESYNEQFF	TGCGCCAGCAGGGAACTAGAATCCTACAATGAGCAGTTCTTC
-	TRBJ2-2	TRBV6-1	-	CASSPTGVHTGELFF	TGTGCCAGCAGCCCTACAGGTGTTCACACCGGGGAGCTGTTTTTT
-	TRBJ1-2	TRBV9	-	CASSEPPTGNYGYTF	TGTGCCAGCAGCGAACCACCGACGGGGAACTATGGCTACACCTTC
TRBD2	TRBJ2-3	TRBV9	-	CASSVRGLLTDTQYF	TGTGCCAGCAGCGTACGGGGACTACTCACAGATACGCAGTATTTT
-	TRBJ1-1	TRBV29-1	-	CSVTGNTEAFF	TGCAGCGTGACAGGGAACACTGAAGCTTTCTTT
-	TRBJ1-5	TRBV14	-	CASSLRGRSNQPQHF	TGTGCCAGCAGCCTCAGGGGTCGGAGCAATCAGCCCCAGCATTTT
TRBD1	TRBJ2-7	TRBV19	-	CASRQTGGSYEQYF	TGTGCCAGTAGGCAGACAGGGGGCTCCTACGAGCAGTACTTC
-	TRBJ1-2	TRBV6-1	-	CASSEATQGSGYTF	TGTGCCAGCAGTGAAGCTACCCAGGGAAGTGGCTACACCTTC
-	TRBJ2-5	TRBV19	once	CASSIVGGTQYF	TGTGCCAGTAGTATAGTAGGAGGGACCCAGTACTTC
TRBD2	TRBJ2-3	TRBV6-6	-	CASRTRLAGPDTQYF	TGTGCCAGCAGAACGAGGCTAGCGGGACCAGATACGCAGTATTTT
-	TRBJ1-2	TRBV6-6	-	CASSYRTVYGYTF	TGTGCCAGCAGTTACCGGACAGTCTATGGCTACACCTTC
-	TRBJ1-4	TRBV5-1	-	CASSLGGATVKEKLFF	TGCGCCAGCAGCTTGGGGGGCGCGACAGTTAAAGAAAAACTGTTTTTT
TRBD1	TRBJ1-1	TRBV6-1	-	CASSVTGLANTEAFF	TGTGCCAGCAGCGTGACAGGGCTTGCAAACACTGAAGCTTTCTTT
-	TRBJ1-1	TRBV27	-	CASSFSRGMNTEAFF	TGTGCCAGCAGTTTTTCTAGGGGAATGAACACTGAAGCTTTCTTT
TRBD1	TRBJ2-7	TRBV27	-	CASSQGTGSSYEQSF	TGTGCCAGCAGCCAGGGGACAGGCAGCTCGTACGAGCAGTCCTTC
TRBD1	TRBJ2-5	TRBV27	-	CASSPGAREGQEGETQYF	TGTGCCAGCAGCCCCGGGGCTAGAGAGGGACAGGAGGGAGAGACCCAGTACTTC
TRBD2	TRBJ2-2	TRBV4-2	-	CASSSRTLAELTTGELFF	TGTGCCAGCAGCTCCCGCACCCTAGCGGAGCTTACCACCGGGGAGCTGTTTTTT
TRBD1	TRBJ2-5	TRBV9	-	CASSAGGQGPFAPQYF	TGTGCCAGCAGCGCGGGAGGACAGGGGCCCTTCGCTCCCCAGTACTTC
TRBD1	TRBJ1-5	TRBV5-1	-	CASSPEAGGHERDQPQHF	TGCGCCAGCAGCCCGGAGGCAGGGGGCCACGAGAGAGATCAGCCCCAGCATTTT
-	TRBJ1-2	TRBV6-5	-	CASSPRAAYGYTF	TGTGCCAGCAGTCCCAGGGCGGCCTATGGCTACACCTTC
TRBD1	TRBJ2-5	TRBV6-1	-	CASSQQGAEETQYF	TGTGCCAGCAGCCAACAGGGGGCCGAAGAGACCCAGTACTTC
-	TRBJ1-1	TRBV20-1	-	CSAIMNTEAFF	TGCAGTGCTATAATGAACACTGAAGCTTTCTTT